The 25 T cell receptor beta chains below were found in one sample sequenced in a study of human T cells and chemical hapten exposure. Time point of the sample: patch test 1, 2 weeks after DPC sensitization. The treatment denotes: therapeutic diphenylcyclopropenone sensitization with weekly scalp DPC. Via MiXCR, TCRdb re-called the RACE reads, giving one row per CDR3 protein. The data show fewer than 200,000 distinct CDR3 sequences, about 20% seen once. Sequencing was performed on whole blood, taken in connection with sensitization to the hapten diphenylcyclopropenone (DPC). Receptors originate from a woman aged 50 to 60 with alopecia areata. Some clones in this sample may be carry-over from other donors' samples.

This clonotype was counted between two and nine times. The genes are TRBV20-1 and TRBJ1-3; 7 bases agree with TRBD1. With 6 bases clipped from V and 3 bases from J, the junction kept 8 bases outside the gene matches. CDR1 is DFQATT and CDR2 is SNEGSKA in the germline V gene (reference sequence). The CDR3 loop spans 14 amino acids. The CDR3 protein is CSAGYRGNGNTIYF. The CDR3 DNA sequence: TGCAGTGCAGGGTACAGGGGCAATGGAAACACCATATATTTT.

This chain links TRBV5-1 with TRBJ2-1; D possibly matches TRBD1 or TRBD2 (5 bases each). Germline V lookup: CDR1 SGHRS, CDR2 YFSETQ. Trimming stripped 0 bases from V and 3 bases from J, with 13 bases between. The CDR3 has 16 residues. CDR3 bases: TGCGCCAGCAGCTTGGCGGGGCTGGGGATCTACAATGAGCAGTTCTTC. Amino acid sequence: CASSLAGLGIYNEQFF.

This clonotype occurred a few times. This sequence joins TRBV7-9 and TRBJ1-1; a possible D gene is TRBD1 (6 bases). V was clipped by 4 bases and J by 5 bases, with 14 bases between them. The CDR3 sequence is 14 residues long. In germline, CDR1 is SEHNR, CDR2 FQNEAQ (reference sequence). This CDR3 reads CASSSSIGGTEAFF. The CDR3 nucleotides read TGTGCCAGCAGCTCGTCCATAGGGGGGACTGAAGCTTTCTTT.

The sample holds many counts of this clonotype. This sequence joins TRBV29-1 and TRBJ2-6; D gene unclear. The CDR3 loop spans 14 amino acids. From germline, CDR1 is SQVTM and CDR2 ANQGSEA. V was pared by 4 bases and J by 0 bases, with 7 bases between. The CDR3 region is CSVGNYSGANVLTF. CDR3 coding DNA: TGCAGCGTTGGAAATTACTCTGGGGCCAACGTCCTGACTTTC.

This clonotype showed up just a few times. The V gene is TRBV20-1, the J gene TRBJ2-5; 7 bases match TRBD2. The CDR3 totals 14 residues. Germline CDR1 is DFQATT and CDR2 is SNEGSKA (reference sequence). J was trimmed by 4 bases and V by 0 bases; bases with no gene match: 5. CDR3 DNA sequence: TGCAGTGCTAGAGATATAGGACTAGGAGAGACCCAGTACTTC. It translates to CSARDIGLGETQYF.

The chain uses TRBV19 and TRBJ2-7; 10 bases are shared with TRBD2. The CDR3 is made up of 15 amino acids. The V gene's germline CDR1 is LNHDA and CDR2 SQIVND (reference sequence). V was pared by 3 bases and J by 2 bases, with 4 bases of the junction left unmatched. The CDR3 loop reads CASSISAGGTYEQYF. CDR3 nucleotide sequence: TGTGCCAGTAGTATCTCAGCGGGAGGGACCTACGAGCAGTACTTC.

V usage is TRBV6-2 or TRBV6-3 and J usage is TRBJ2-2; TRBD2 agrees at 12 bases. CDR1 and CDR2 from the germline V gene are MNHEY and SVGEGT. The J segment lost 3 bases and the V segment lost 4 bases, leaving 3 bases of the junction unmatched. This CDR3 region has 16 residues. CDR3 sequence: CASSWTSGIYTGELFF. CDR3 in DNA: TGTGCCAGCAGTTGGACTAGCGGGATTTACACCGGGGAGCTGTTTTTT.

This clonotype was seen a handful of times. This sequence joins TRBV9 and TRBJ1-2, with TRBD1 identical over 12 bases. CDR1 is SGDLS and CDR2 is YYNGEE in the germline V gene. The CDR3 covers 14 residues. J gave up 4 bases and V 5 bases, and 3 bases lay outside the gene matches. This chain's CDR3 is CASRPGQGAYGYTF. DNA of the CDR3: TGTGCCAGCAGACCGGGACAGGGGGCCTATGGCTACACCTTC.

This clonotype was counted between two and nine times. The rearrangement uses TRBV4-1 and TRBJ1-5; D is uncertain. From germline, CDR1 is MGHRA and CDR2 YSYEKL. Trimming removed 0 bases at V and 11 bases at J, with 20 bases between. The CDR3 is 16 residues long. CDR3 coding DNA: TGCGCCAGCAGCCAAGAAGAGGACTCCTACCCGTTAGCCCAGCATTTT. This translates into CASSQEEDSYPLAQHF.

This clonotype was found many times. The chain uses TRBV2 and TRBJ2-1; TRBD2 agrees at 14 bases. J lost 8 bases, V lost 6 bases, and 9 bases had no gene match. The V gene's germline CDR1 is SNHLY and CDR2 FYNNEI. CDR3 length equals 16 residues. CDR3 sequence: CASSGSGTSGSHEQFF. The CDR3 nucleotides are TGTGCCAGCAGCGGTTCCGGGACTAGCGGGAGCCATGAGCAGTTCTTC.

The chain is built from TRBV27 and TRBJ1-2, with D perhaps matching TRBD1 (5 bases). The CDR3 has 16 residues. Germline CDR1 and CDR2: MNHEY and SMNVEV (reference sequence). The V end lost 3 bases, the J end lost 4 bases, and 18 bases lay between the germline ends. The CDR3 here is CASSFLGDPSVYGYTF. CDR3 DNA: TGTGCCAGCAGTTTTCTAGGGGACCCTTCTGTCTATGGCTACACCTTC.

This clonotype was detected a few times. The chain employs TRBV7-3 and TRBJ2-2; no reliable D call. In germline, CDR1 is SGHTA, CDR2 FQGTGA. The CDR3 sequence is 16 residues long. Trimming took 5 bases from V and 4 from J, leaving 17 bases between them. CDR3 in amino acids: CASSNPTFWGTGELFF. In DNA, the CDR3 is TGTGCCAGCAGCAACCCTACGTTCTGGGGCACCGGGGAGCTGTTTTTT.

The CDR3 DNA reads TGCGCCAGCAGCTTTGGGGACTCGAAAGAGACCCAGTACTTC. This gives the protein CASSFGDSKETQYF. The genes are TRBV5-1 and TRBJ2-5, with a possible D match to TRBD2 (6 bases). The V gene's germline CDR1 is SGHRS and CDR2 YFSETQ. This CDR3 spans 14 amino acids. Deletions cut 2 bases from V and 3 bases from J, with 11 bases between. The variable domain in full, with the rest retrieved from reference TRBV5-1 and TRBJ2-5, is KAGVTQTPRYLIKTRGQQVTLSCSPISGHRSVSWYQQTPGQGLQFLFEYFSETQRNKGNFPGRFSGRQFSNSRSEMNVSTLELGDSALYLCASSFGDSKETQYFGPGTRLLVL.

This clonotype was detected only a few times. CDR3 DNA: TGCGCCAGCAGCTGGAGGGGGGACCCTAGCACAGATACGCAGTATTTT. It translates to CASSWRGDPSTDTQYF. The chain carries TRBV5-1 and TRBJ2-3; either TRBD1 or TRBD2 may fit D (6 bases each). Trimming took off 3 bases at V and 0 bases at J, with 14 bases between the two ends. The CDR3 has 16 residues. Per the germline V gene, CDR1 is SGHRS and CDR2 is YFSETQ.

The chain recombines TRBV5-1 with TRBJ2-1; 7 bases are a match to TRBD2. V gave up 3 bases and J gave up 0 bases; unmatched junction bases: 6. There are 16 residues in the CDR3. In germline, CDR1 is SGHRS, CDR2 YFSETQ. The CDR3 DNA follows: TGCGCCAGCAGCTACCAAGCGGGAATCTCCTACAATGAGCAGTTCTTC. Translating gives CASSYQAGISYNEQFF.

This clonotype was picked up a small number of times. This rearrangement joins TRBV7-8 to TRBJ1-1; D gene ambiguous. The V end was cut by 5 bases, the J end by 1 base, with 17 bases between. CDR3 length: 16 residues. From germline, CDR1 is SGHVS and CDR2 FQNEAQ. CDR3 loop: CASSPQRRQSNTEAFF. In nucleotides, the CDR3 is TGTGCCAGCAGCCCCCAGCGGCGCCAATCGAACACTGAAGCTTTCTTT.

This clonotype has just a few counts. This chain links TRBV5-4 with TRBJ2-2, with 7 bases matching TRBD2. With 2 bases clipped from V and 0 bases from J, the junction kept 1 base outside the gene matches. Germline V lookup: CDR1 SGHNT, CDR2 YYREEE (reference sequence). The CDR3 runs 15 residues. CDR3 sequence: CASSLLASNTGELFF. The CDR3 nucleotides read TGTGCCAGCAGCTTACTAGCGTCGAACACCGGGGAGCTGTTTTTT.

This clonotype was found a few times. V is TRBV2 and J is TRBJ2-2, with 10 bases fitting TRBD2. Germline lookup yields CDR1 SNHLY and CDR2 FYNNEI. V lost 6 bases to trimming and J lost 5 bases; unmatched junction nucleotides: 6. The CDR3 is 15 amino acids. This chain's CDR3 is CASRAASGSTGELFF. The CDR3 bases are TGTGCCAGCAGGGCCGCTAGCGGGAGTACCGGGGAGCTGTTTTTT. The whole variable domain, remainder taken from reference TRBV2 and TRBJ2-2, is EPEVTQTPSHQVTQMGQEVILRCVPISNHLYFYWYRQILGQKVEFLVSFYNNEISEKSEIFDDQFSVERPDGSNFTLKIRSTKLEDSAMYFCASRAASGSTGELFFGEGSRLTVL.

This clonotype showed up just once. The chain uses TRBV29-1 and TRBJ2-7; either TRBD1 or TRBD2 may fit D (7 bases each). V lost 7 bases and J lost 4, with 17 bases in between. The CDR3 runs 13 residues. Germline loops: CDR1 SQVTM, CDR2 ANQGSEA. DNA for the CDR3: TGCAGCGCAGAAAGCGGGACAGCTTACGAGCAGTACTTC. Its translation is CSAESGTAYEQYF.

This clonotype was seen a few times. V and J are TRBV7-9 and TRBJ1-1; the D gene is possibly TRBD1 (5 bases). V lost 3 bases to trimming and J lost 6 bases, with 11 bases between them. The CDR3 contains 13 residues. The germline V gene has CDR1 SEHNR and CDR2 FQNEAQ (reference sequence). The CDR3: CASSFFGDPEAFF. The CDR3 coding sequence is TGTGCCAGCAGCTTTTTCGGGGACCCTGAAGCTTTCTTT. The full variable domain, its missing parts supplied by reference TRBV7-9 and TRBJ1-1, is DTGVSQNPRHKITKRGQNVTFRCDPISEHNRLYWYRQTLGQGPEFLTYFQNEAQLEKSRLLSDRFSAERPKGSFSTLEIQRTEQGDSAMYLCASSFFGDPEAFFGQGTRLTVV.

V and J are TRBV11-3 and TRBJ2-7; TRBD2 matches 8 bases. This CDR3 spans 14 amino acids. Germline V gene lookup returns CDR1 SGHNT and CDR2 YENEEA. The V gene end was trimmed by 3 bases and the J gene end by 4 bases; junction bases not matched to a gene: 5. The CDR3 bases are TGTGCCAGCAGCTTGGGACTAGTCCTATACGAGCAGTACTTC. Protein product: CASSLGLVLYEQYF.

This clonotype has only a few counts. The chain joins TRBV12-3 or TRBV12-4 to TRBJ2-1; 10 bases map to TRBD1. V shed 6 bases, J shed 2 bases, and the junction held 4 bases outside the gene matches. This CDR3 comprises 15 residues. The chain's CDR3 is CASRSGTGAYNEQFF. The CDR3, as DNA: TGTGCCAGCAGATCCGGGACAGGGGCCTACAATGAGCAGTTCTTC.

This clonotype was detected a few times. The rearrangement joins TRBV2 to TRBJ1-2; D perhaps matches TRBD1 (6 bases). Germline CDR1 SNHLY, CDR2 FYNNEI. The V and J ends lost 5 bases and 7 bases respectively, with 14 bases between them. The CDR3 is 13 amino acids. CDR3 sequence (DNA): TGTGCCAGCAGTTCGGACAGTGGAGTTGGCTACACCTTC. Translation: CASSSDSGVGYTF.

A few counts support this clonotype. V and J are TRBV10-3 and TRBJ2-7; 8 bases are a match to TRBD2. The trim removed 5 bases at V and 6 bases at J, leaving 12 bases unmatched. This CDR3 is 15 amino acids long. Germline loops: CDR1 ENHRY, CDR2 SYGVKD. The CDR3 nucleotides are TGTGCCATCAGTAAATCTACCGGGACTAGTGGCGAGCAGTACTTC. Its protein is CAISKSTGTSGEQYF.

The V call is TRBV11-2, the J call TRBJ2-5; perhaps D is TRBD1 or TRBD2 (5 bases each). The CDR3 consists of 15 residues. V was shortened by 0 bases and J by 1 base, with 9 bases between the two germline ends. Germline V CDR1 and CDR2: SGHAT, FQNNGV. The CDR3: CASSLDLRGQETQYF. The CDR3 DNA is TGTGCCAGCAGCTTAGATCTGAGGGGCCAAGAGACCCAGTACTTC. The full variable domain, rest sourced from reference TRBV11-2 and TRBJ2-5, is EAGVAQSPRYKIIEKRQSVAFWCNPISGHATLYWYQQILGQGPKLLIQFQNNGVVDDSQLPKDRFSAERLKGVDSTLKIQPAKLEDSAVYLCASSLDLRGQETQYFGPGTRLLVL.